The sequence of this T cell receptor beta chain was determined in a study (dated by TCRdb to between 2014 and 2017). Background for the entire study: Whether tumor-infiltrating Tregs in breast cancer are recruited from blood Tregs or converted in situ from other CD4+ T cell subsets was tested.

The trim is 7 bases for V and 0 bases for J, with a gap of 16 bases between the germline ends. CDR3 length: 16 amino acids, cysteine to phenylalanine. The kept DNA is CDR3 alone, 48 bases in frame from the first base. CDR1 and CDR2 are drawn from the germline V gene (reference sequence): LNHDA, SQIVND. Full-length TCR variable regions were amplified by 5' RACE PCR with constant-region reverse primers, and semi-nested PCR with Nested Universal Primer A was subsequently performed. The ReliaPrep RNA Cell Miniprep System was used to extract total RNA, which was then reverse transcribed into 5'RACE-ready cDNA with the SMARTer RACE 5'/3' Kit. An Illumina MiSeq was used to sequence the full-length TCR alpha and beta libraries, which had been barcoded with multiplex adaptors. The published analysis was carried out like this. For each of nine subset-tissue groups, sequencing data from the five patients were pooled, and the groups were compared by unsupervised clustering of TCR gene usage. The Morisita-Horn index, with shared sequences weighted by their contribution to each repertoire, was used to calculate repertoire similarity. The raw public data were reprocessed by TCRdb itself: fastp quality trimming at Q25, MiXCR clonotype calling, in-frame beta chains only. Each record represents a unique CDR3 protein, reported with the most common genes and DNA among its rows. These V and J calls rely on TCRdb rather than the paper's analysis. The sample includes under 5,500 distinct CDR3 sequences, with about two thirds observed a single time. The top ten clones comprise 3% to 4% of the sample.

Here is what the overall study found, with its caveats: Tumor memory CD4+ T cell TCR gene usage was found to cluster with blood and lymph node memory CD4+ cells and with lymph node naive CD4+ cells. Validation in the larger cohort was restricted to a single TCR beta V-J rearrangement rather than whole repertoires. Tumor-infiltrating Treg TCR alpha and beta sequences overlapped most with tumor naive CD4+ T cells, then with blood naive CD4+ T cells.

This clonotype is a singleton in its sample. It lacks a known antigen. No much larger clonotype is one base removed from it; base qualities were not supplied. One read alone lends weak support. The Miltenyi Naive CD4+ T Cell Isolation kit was used to purify naive CD4+ T cells, and CD25 microbeads were used to remove Tregs. Tregs, naive and memory CD4+ T cells from tumor, blood and ipsilateral draining lymph nodes of a handful of breast cancer patients underwent full-length TCR alpha and beta sequencing. Ficoll density gradient centrifugation was used to isolate mononuclear cells from either lymph nodes or 50 ml of peripheral blood. FACS confirmed that the sorted cell populations were more than 90% pure.

The TCR sequence derives from a female donor with breast cancer. The specimen sequenced was naive CD4+ T cells sorted from blood. Per the publication, the cell subset or site label means: naive CD4+ T cells, CD4+CD45RA+CD25-. The chain couples TRBV19 to TRBJ1-5, with the D gene not confidently named. CDR3 loop: CASTPTTRYSNQPQHF. The DNA sequence follows: TGTGCCAGTACCCCCACAACTCGCTATAGCAATCAGCCCCAGCATTTT. Reference TRBV19 and TRBJ1-5 genes cover what lies past the CDR3, so the full variable domain is DGGITQSPKYLFRKEGQNVTLSCEQNLNHDAMYWYRQDPGQGLRLIYYSQIVNDFQKGDIAEGYSVSREKKESFPLTVTSAQKNPTAFYLCASTPTTRYSNQPQHFGDGTRLSIL.